The 19 T cell receptor beta chains below were found in one sample sequenced in a study of T cell repertoires in cytomegalovirus infection. The antigens for these receptors are not known. TCRdb re-called the reads with MiXCR, one entry per CDR3 protein. The sample holds 700,000 to 850,000 distinct CDR3 sequences, approximately 32% seen once. Sequencing used cultured CD8+ T cells from PBMCs, obtained from culture after CMV antigen stimulation. The receptor set was obtained from a human donor in good health (CMV status not recorded). Some clones in this sample may be carry-over from other donors' samples.

This rearrangement joins TRBV12-5 to TRBJ2-5, with 8 bases lining up with TRBD1. CDR1 LGHNT and CDR2 FRNRAP come from the germline V gene. The CDR3 totals 19 residues. The V gene end was trimmed by 1 base and the J gene end by 2 bases; junction bases not matched to a gene: 15. The CDR3 is CASGLGPGVDRAKQETQYF. CDR3 sequence (DNA): TGTGCTAGTGGTTTGGGGCCGGGGGTGGACAGGGCGAAGCAAGAGACCCAGTACTTC.

This CDR3 reads CASSSRREAFF. CDR3 nucleotide sequence: TGTGCCAGCAGTTCCCGACGGGAAGCTTTCTTT. The chain carries TRBV6-1 and TRBJ1-1; D remains unclear. V was pared by 5 bases and J by 8 bases, with 9 bases between. The CDR3 consists of 11 residues. Germline CDR1 MNHNS, CDR2 SASEGT.

V is TRBV19 and J is TRBJ2-3; 15 nucleotides line up with TRBD2. With 7 bases clipped from V and 10 bases from J, the junction kept 12 bases outside the gene matches. Per the germline V gene, CDR1 is LNHDA and CDR2 is SQIVND (reference sequence). The CDR3 spans 16 residues. The CDR3 coding sequence is TGTGCCAGTACGCCTCCGGGACTAGCGGGGGGCGATGCGCAGTATTTT. Its protein is CASTPPGLAGGDAQYF.

This clonotype was detected many times. The rearrangement joins TRBV7-8 to TRBJ1-1; D remains unclear. The CDR3 length is 13 residues. The V end was cut by 5 bases, the J end by 8 bases, with 15 bases between. Germline values: CDR1 SGHVS, CDR2 FQNEAQ. The CDR3 protein is CASSHSAPTEAFF. CDR3 coding DNA: TGTGCCAGCAGCCATTCAGCACCTACGGAAGCTTTCTTT.

The chain recombines TRBV12-3 or TRBV12-4 with TRBJ1-3; D might be TRBD1 (6 bases). This CDR3 is 14 amino acids long. The germline V and J ends were trimmed by 3 bases and 4 bases, with 10 bases remaining between them. The CDR3 spells CASSLPGTGNTIYF. The CDR3 region has the DNA TGTGCCAGCAGTTTGCCAGGGACAGGAAACACCATATATTTT.

This clonotype was seen many times. The chain has TRBV7-8 and TRBJ2-7; D uncertain. V lost 3 bases to trimming and J lost 5 bases, with 11 bases between them. The germline CDR1 and CDR2 sequences are SGHVS and FQNEAQ. CDR3 length: 13 residues. The DNA of the CDR3 is TGTGCCAGCAGCTTGACTTACAGCCACGAGCAGTACGTC. Its translation: CASSLTYSHEQYV.

In this sample, this clonotype turned up a few times. V gene TRBV5-5 combines with J gene TRBJ1-5, with 7 bases identical to TRBD1. Germline trimming cut 3 bases from V and 7 bases from J; bases unmatched to any gene: 13. CDR3 length: 16 residues. Germline V gives CDR1 SGHKS, CDR2 YYEKEE (reference sequence). For the CDR3, the DNA is TGTGCCAGCAGCTCGGAACAGGGGAGTTATGGCCAGCCCCAGCATTTT. It encodes CASSSEQGSYGQPQHF.

In this sample, this clonotype turned up once. The chain carries TRBV3-1 and TRBJ2-1; 8 positions match TRBD1. This CDR3 has 16 residues. The germline V gene encodes CDR1 LGHDT and CDR2 YNNKEL (reference sequence). J gave up 7 bases and V 2 bases, and 10 bases lay outside the gene matches. This CDR3 reads CASSQSGRGLLNEQFF. DNA of the CDR3: TGTGCCAGCAGCCAATCCGGCAGGGGGCTGTTAAATGAGCAGTTCTTC.

The chain joins TRBV7-9 to TRBJ2-7, with no clear D. Trimming shortened V by 5 bases and J by 5 bases, and 10 bases separated the two germline ends. The germline CDR1 and CDR2 sequences are SEHNR and FQNEAQ (reference sequence). The CDR3 loop spans 12 amino acids. CDR3 in amino acids: CASSPLRDEQYF. Written as DNA, the CDR3 is TGTGCCAGCAGCCCCCTCCGGGACGAGCAGTACTTC.

In the case of this clonotype: No conserved phenylalanine or tryptophan ends this CDR3, so it is likely a read error. The chain combines TRBV27 with TRBJ2-5; perhaps TRBD1 as D (5 bases). The V gene's germline CDR1 is MNHEY and CDR2 SMNVEV (reference sequence). CDR3 length: 15 residues. CDR3 DNA sequence: TGTGCCAGCAGTTTCGAGCAGGGCAACCAAGAGACTCAGTACCTC. Its protein is CASSFEQGNQETQYL.

CDR3 protein: CATSLSSYNEQFF. For the CDR3, the DNA is TGTGCCACCAGTCTGAGCTCCTACAATGAGCAGTTCTTC. The rearrangement links TRBV24-1 to TRBJ2-1; D is undetermined. Germline CDR1 KGHDR, CDR2 SFDVKD. Trimming shortened V by 6 bases and J by 0 bases, and 5 bases separated the two germline ends. CDR3 length: 13 residues.

The chain uses TRBV12-3 or TRBV12-4 and TRBJ2-1; 9 bases match TRBD1. The CDR3 runs 15 residues. The ends lost 5 bases at V and 6 bases at J; junction bases unmatched: 8. CDR3 nucleotides: TGTGCCAGCAGTCCTCCGGGACAGGGTGTCAATGAGCAGTTCTTC. This translates into CASSPPGQGVNEQFF.

This clonotype was observed a few times. The chain recombines TRBV7-9 with TRBJ2-5; the D gene could be TRBD1 or TRBD2 (5 bases each). This CDR3 is 16 amino acids long. CDR1 and CDR2 (germline): SEHNR, FQNEAQ (reference sequence). V lost 1 base, J lost 3 bases, and 15 bases lay in between. CDR3 amino acids: CASSLGLGLGEETQYF. The DNA of the CDR3 is TGTGCCAGCAGCTTAGGGCTGGGGCTGGGGGAAGAGACCCAGTACTTC.

The rearrangement uses TRBV2 and TRBJ1-2; 7 nucleotides align to TRBD1. V lost 7 bases and J lost 2; bases outside the gene matches: 7. The CDR3 loop spans 14 amino acids. CDR1 SNHLY and CDR2 FYNNEI come from the germline V gene. The CDR3 region has the DNA TGTGCCAGCATTAGGACAGGCGTGAACTATGGCTACACCTTC. Protein product: CASIRTGVNYGYTF.

The chain has TRBV6-2 or TRBV6-3 and TRBJ2-4; 9 bases are shared with TRBD1. The CDR3 is made up of 18 amino acids. Germline V lookup: CDR1 MNHEY, CDR2 SVGEGT. The V gene end was trimmed by 3 bases and the J gene end by 4 bases; junction bases not matched to a gene: 13. The CDR3 DNA is TGTGCCAGCAGTTATCGGACAGGGGCACCGGAAGATAAAAACATTCAGTACTTC. Encoded protein: CASSYRTGAPEDKNIQYF.

V is TRBV7-9 and J is TRBJ2-3; 15 bases are shared with TRBD2. Unmatched junction bases numbered 6, after V lost 4 bases and J lost 4 bases. Germline CDR1 reads SEHNR; CDR2 reads FQNEAQ (reference sequence). The length of the CDR3 is 17 residues. The CDR3 DNA reads TGTGCCAGCAGCTCCCTGGGACTAGCGGGGGGACCAGATACGCAGTATTTT. Encoded protein: CASSSLGLAGGPDTQYF.

In this sample, this clonotype turned up a few times. The chain joins TRBV19 to TRBJ2-1; D may correspond to TRBD1 or TRBD2 (5 bases each). CDR1 and CDR2 (germline): LNHDA, SQIVND (reference sequence). The V and J ends lost 3 bases and 4 bases respectively, with 16 bases between them. This CDR3 is built from 16 residues. The CDR3 DNA follows: TGTGCCAGTAGTATCAGGGACCCCGGAGTTTACAATGAGCAGTTCTTC. Protein product: CASSIRDPGVYNEQFF.

The chain couples TRBV12-3 or TRBV12-4 to TRBJ2-7; TRBD2 aligns across 8 bases. V lost 5 bases, J lost 7 bases, and 7 bases stayed unmatched. The length of the CDR3 is 13 residues. The DNA of the CDR3 is TGTGCCAGCAGTCCCGGACTAGCTGTTGAGCAGTACTTC. It encodes CASSPGLAVEQYF.

This clonotype was seen a few times. The chain is built from TRBV6-5 and TRBJ2-1; 13 positions match TRBD2. Germline CDR1 reads MNHEY; CDR2 reads SVGAGI. Trimming at V came to 4 bases and at J to 9 bases, leaving 6 bases not matched to a gene. CDR3 length: 15 residues. The CDR3 loop reads CASSLGLAGPGEQFF. The CDR3, as DNA: TGTGCCAGCAGTTTGGGACTAGCGGGGCCTGGTGAGCAGTTCTTC.